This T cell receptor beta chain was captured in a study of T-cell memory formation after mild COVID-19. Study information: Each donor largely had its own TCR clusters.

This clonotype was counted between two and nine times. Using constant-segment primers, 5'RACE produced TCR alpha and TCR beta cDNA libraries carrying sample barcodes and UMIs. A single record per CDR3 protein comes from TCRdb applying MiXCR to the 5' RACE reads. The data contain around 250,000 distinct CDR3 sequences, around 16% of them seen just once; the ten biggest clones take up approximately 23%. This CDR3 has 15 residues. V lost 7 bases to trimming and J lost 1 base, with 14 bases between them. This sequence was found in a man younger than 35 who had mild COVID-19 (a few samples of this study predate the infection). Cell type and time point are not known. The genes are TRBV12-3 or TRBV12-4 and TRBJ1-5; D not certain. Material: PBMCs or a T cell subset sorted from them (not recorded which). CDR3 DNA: TGTGCCAGCACCCTCGGGAGTGCGAGCAATCAGCCCCAGCATTTT. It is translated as CASTLGSASNQPQHF.